The sequence of this T cell receptor (beta chain) was determined in a study of glioma-infiltrating T cells. Using RNA template, CDR3s of TCR alpha and beta were amplified with iRepertoire arm-PCR. TCRdb re-derived calls from the multiplex PCR reads in MiXCR, one entry per CDR3 protein. The table records approximately 5,800 distinct CDR3 sequences, less than 50% of them present only once. By proportion, this clonotype is medium-sized. Germline V CDR1 and CDR2: MNHEY, SMNVEV (reference sequence). The length of the CDR3 is 16 residues. The J segment lost 6 bases and the V segment lost 1 base, leaving 9 bases of the junction unmatched.

The sample taken for sequencing was glioma tissue, nonneoplastic brain tissue, or PBMCs (not recorded which). This sequence was found in a human donor with low-grade glioma or glioblastoma, undergoing nonglioma brain surgery, or in good health (not recorded which). The rearrangement joins TRBV27 to TRBJ1-5; the match to TRBD1 covers 7 bases. The CDR3: CASSLFGRGNGQPQHF. As DNA, the CDR3 is TGTGCCAGCAGTTTATTCGGCAGGGGGAACGGTCAGCCCCAGCATTTT.